Below, 7 T cell receptor beta chains from the same sample are listed, as sequenced in a study of blood T cell repertoires in COVID-19. Assay used: immunoSEQ multiplex PCR; TCRdb lists only in-frame clones, some missing. The data show some 79,000 clones, around 89% seen once. Specimen: peripheral blood. The receptors originated from a man between 65 and 79 years old with active or convalescent COVID-19.

The chain joins TRBV2 to TRBJ1-2; D perhaps matches TRBD1 (5 bases). The CDR3 contains 13 residues. V lost 7 bases and J 4 bases, leaving 13 bases between the germline ends. Germline values: CDR1 SNHLY, CDR2 FYNNEI. CDR3 DNA: TGTGCCAGCACTGGGACTGCCGCCTATGGCTACACCTTC. Translation: CASTGTAAYGYTF.

This clone was counted a single time. The V and J genes are TRBV2 and TRBJ1-5; D is unresolved. The germline CDR1 and CDR2 sequences are SNHLY and FYNNEI. The CDR3 has 15 residues. Trimming removed 5 bases from V and 2 bases from J, with 13 bases in between. The CDR3 sequence: CASSPLDWGNQPQHF. CDR3 bases: TGTGCCAGCAGTCCACTCGACTGGGGCAATCAGCCCCAGCATTTT.

The V gene is TRBV21-1, the J gene TRBJ1-5; TRBD1, the table's D call, lacks a check against the DNA. TRBV21-1 is a pseudogene locus. This CDR3 region has 17 residues. The chain's CDR3 is CASSKEEGGLSNQPQHF. CDR3 DNA: TGTGCCAGCAGCAAAGAGGAAGGGGGTTTGAGCAATCAGCCCCAGCATTTT.

The V call is TRBV4-2, the J call TRBJ2-1, with D tentatively TRBD2 (5 bases). Between the trimmed V and J ends, which lost 4 bases and 8 bases, there was a span of 15 bases. The CDR3 loop spans 14 amino acids. The V gene's germline CDR1 is LGHNA and CDR2 YNFKEQ. The CDR3 here is CASSPRRVVDEQFF. Here the CDR3 DNA reads TGTGCCAGCAGCCCCCGGCGGGTGGTGGATGAGCAGTTCTTC.

This clone was detected once. The chain uses TRBV18 and TRBJ1-2; D gene uncertain. Trimming took off 6 bases at V and 4 bases at J, with 12 bases between the two ends. Germline loops: CDR1 KGHSH, CDR2 LQKENI. The CDR3 spans 13 residues. For the CDR3, the DNA is TGTGCCAGCTCGCCAGACGGGATCTATGGCTACACCTTC. Translation: CASSPDGIYGYTF.

V is TRBV3-1 (or the pseudogene TRBV3-2) and J is TRBJ2-7; perhaps TRBD1 as D (6 bases). Germline assignment: CDR1 LGHDT and CDR2 YNNKEL (reference sequence). The CDR3 is 15 residues long. Trimming took 0 bases from V and 4 from J, leaving 13 bases between them. Written as DNA, the CDR3 is TGTGCCAGCAGCCAAGATGGCTGGGACAAATACGAGCAGTACTTC. As protein: CASSQDGWDKYEQYF.

The chain is built from TRBV5-1 and TRBJ1-1; D is unresolved. Looked up from germline, CDR1 is SGHRS and CDR2 is YFSETQ. V shed 4 bases and J shed 1 base, with 11 bases lying between them. This CDR3 comprises 14 residues. This CDR3 reads CASSQREGNTEAFF. CDR3 nucleotides: TGCGCCAGCAGCCAGAGGGAGGGGAACACTGAAGCTTTCTTT.